This is a list of T cell receptor beta chains from one sample in a study of blood T cell repertoires in COVID-19. Using immunoSEQ multiplex PCR, the repertoire was profiled, and TCRdb retains in-frame clones only, with some absent. The table shows about 100,000 clones, with roughly 84% occurring only once. Specimen: peripheral blood. The receptors shown here come from a man aged 25-45 years in a cohort sampled during active COVID-19. The CDR3 runs from the conserved cysteine through the conserved F or W. The order of the fields is J gene, V gene, D gene, clone size, CDR3 DNA, CDR3 protein. A D gene is named only where the DNA matches it firmly. For some rows the clone size is stated as once, few or many, or as a class when expanded; others skip it.

TRBJ1-1	TRBV6-1	NA	NA	TGTGCCAGCAGTGAAGGAAGGGGGTGGGACACTGAAGCTTTCTTT	CASSEGRGWDTEAFF
TRBJ2-5	TRBV19	NA	NA	TGTGCCAGTAGCCCGGGGGAGACCCAGTACTTC	CASSPGETQYF
TRBJ2-1	TRBV7-6	NA	NA	TGTGCCAGCAGCCTCTTAACCGGGAGTGAGGGGTACAATGAGCAGTTCTTC	CASSLLTGSEGYNEQFF
TRBJ1-1	TRBV5-4	NA	NA	TGTGCCAGCAGCTTTATCGGGGCAGGAGCGGGCACTGAAGCTTTCTTT	CASSFIGAGAGTEAFF
TRBJ2-2	TRBV4-3	NA	NA	TGCGCCAGCAGCCAAGACGAGGTTTTGACCGGGGAGCTGTTTTTT	CASSQDEVLTGELFF
TRBJ2-7	TRBV19	TRBD1	NA	TGTGCCAGTAGTATTTTAGGGACAGGGGTCCACGAGCAGTACTTC	CASSILGTGVHEQYF
TRBJ2-1	TRBV27	TRBD2	once	TGTGCCAGCAGTTTGACTAGCGGGGGGGCCTCCTACAATGAGCAGTTCTTC	CASSLTSGGASYNEQFF
TRBJ2-7	TRBV5-6	NA	NA	TGTGCCAGCAGTCACAGGGCGATCGGGGGGCTAGCGGAGCAGTACTTC	CASSHRAIGGLAEQYF
TRBJ2-1	TRBV3-1/TRBV3-2	NA	NA	TGTGCCAGCAGCCAAGAAGTTTCAGGCAATGAGCAGTTCTTC	CASSQEVSGNEQFF
TRBJ1-1	TRBV5-5	NA	NA	TGTGCCAGCAGCTTCGTGACAGGGAACACTGAAGCTTTCTTT	CASSFVTGNTEAFF
TRBJ1-4	TRBV10-3	NA	NA	TGTGCCATCAGTGAGTCACAGCAGGGGAGGGGTGAAAAACTGTTTTTT	CAISESQQGRGEKLFF
TRBJ2-3	TRBV7-2	NA	NA	TGTGCCAGCAGCCCCCGGCAGGCCACAGATACGCAGTATTTT	CASSPRQATDTQYF
TRBJ2-5	TRBV11-2	TRBD1	NA	TGTGCCAGCAGCTTAGATCGTTACGGGGGACAGGGGAAAGAGACCCAGTACTTC	CASSLDRYGGQGKETQYF
TRBJ2-7	TRBV7-2	TRBD1	few	TGTGCCAGCAGCTTAGATACAGGGGGTTCCTACGAGCAGTACTTC	CASSLDTGGSYEQYF
TRBJ2-7	TRBV5-5	NA	NA	TGTGCCAGCAGCTTGAGGGACATACCGTGGCTCTACGAGCAGTACTTC	CASSLRDIPWLYEQYF
TRBJ2-7	TRBV7-2	TRBD2	NA	TGTGCCAGCAGCTCAATCTTAGCGGGGGGGCCCGACGAGCAGTACTTC	CASSSILAGGPDEQYF
TRBJ1-1	TRBV2	TRBD1	NA	TGTGCCAGCAGTGATACAGGGGGAAGCACTGAAGCTTTCTTT	CASSDTGGSTEAFF
TRBJ2-1	TRBV20-1	TRBD1	NA	TGCAGTGGATACAGGGGGCATGAGCAGTTCTTC	CSGYRGHEQFF
TRBJ1-2	TRBV6-5	NA	NA	TGTGCCAGCAGTTCCGCCCCTACAGGATTCTATGGCTACACCTTC	CASSSAPTGFYGYTF
TRBJ2-3	TRBV30	TRBD1	NA	TGTGCCTGGAGTGATTTGGGACAGAGCACAGATACGCAGTATTTT	CAWSDLGQSTDTQYF
TRBJ1-1	TRBV5-1	NA	NA	TGCGCCAGCAGCTTGTTGCCAGGGCGAGACACTGAAGCTTTCTTT	CASSLLPGRDTEAFF
TRBJ2-1	TRBV5-1	NA	NA	TGCGCCAGCAGCTTGGATCCTAGCTCCTACAATGAGCAGTTCTTC	CASSLDPSSYNEQFF
TRBJ1-1	TRBV7-9	NA	NA	TGTGCCAGCAGCCCGTCCAGTGAAGCTTTCTTT	CASSPSSEAFF
TRBJ2-7	TRBV5-8	TRBD1	NA	TGTGCCAGCAGCTTGCGGAGACAGGGGACGCGGTACTTC	CASSLRRQGTRYF
TRBJ2-5	TRBV4-3	NA	NA	TGCGCCAGCAGCCAAGATCACGCTAGCGCCGAGACCCAGTACTTC	CASSQDHASAETQYF
TRBJ2-7	TRBV7-8	TRBD1	NA	TGTGCCAGCAGCTTAGTATCCGGGGGACAGGGCTCGGACGAGCAGTACTTC	CASSLVSGGQGSDEQYF
TRBJ1-2	TRBV28	NA	NA	TGTGCCAGCAGTTTGCAGGGGCCAGGGTATGGCTACACCTTC	CASSLQGPGYGYTF
TRBJ2-7	TRBV2	NA	few	TGTGCCAGTAACCCAGGGGGGTTAGCCTACGAGCAGTACTTC	CASNPGGLAYEQYF
TRBJ1-1	TRBV7-2	TRBD1	NA	TGTGCCAGCAGCTCCACCGGGACAGCTAACACTGAAGCTTTCTTT	CASSSTGTANTEAFF
TRBJ1-5	TRBV6-2/TRBV6-3	NA	few	TGTGCCAGCAGTGGACAATACAATCAGCCCCAGCATTTT	CASSGQYNQPQHF
TRBJ2-7	TRBV7-2	TRBD2	NA	TGTGCCAGCAGCTTAGGTAGCGGGGGGCAATACGAGCAGTACTTC	CASSLGSGGQYEQYF
TRBJ2-3	TRBV11-3	TRBD1	few	TGTGCCAGCAGCCCCCGGGACAGGGTCACAGATACGCAGTATTTT	CASSPRDRVTDTQYF
TRBJ1-2	TRBV15	TRBD1	NA	TGTGCCACCAGCAGAGATACAGGGGCGGGGGGCTACACCTTC	CATSRDTGAGGYTF
TRBJ2-5	TRBV6-1	NA	NA	TGTGCCAGCAGTGACGGAGGGGCCGGGGAGACCCAGTACTTC	CASSDGGAGETQYF
TRBJ1-1	TRBV5-6	NA	NA	TGTGCCAGCAGCTCCTACCCTATCGTGGACTCTGAAGCTTTCTTT	CASSSYPIVDSEAFF
TRBJ1-2	TRBV3-1/TRBV3-2	NA	NA	TGTGCCAGCAGCCAACGACTCGCGAACTATGGCTACACCTTC	CASSQRLANYGYTF
TRBJ1-4	TRBV4-2	NA	NA	TGTGCCAGCAGCCAAGAGTTAGGGGGATGGGATGAAAAACTGTTTTTT	CASSQELGGWDEKLFF
TRBJ1-4	TRBV6-5	NA	NA	TGTGCCAGCAGTTCTTTGGGAGATGAGGATGAAAAACTGTTTTTT	CASSSLGDEDEKLFF
TRBJ1-1	TRBV19	NA	NA	TGTGCCAGTAGTATAGATCTAACAGGGTTCAACACTGAAGCTTTCTTT	CASSIDLTGFNTEAFF
TRBJ2-5	TRBV10-3	NA	NA	TGTGCCATCAGCGCCTCCGGGTCCACGGGAGAGACCCAGTACTTC	CAISASGSTGETQYF
TRBJ2-5	TRBV5-1	NA	NA	TGCGCCAGCAGCTTGCGGGAAGAGACCCAGTACTTC	CASSLREETQYF
TRBJ1-1	TRBV30	TRBD1	NA	TGTGCCTGGAGTCGACAGGGGGCTGAAGCTTTCTTT	CAWSRQGAEAFF
TRBJ1-1	TRBV18	NA	NA	TGTGCCAGCTCACTGACCGGGAGGACCACTGAAGCTTTCTTT	CASSLTGRTTEAFF
TRBJ2-5	TRBV24-1	NA	NA	TGTGCCACCAGTGAGGGGGCACAAGAGACCCAGTACTTC	CATSEGAQETQYF
TRBJ1-5	TRBV6-5	TRBD1	NA	TGTGCCAGCAGTTACGGCGGCAGGGGGACCAATCAGCCCCAGCATTTT	CASSYGGRGTNQPQHF
TRBJ2-2	TRBV2	TRBD2	NA	TGTGCCAGCAGTGGAGCGGGGGGGCCCACCGGGGAGCTGTTTTTT	CASSGAGGPTGELFF